This TCR beta chain was sequenced during a study of spatial heterogeneity in lung cancer. This clonotype was seen repeatedly, ten times or more. Its antigen remains unknown. Every TCR cDNA molecule carried a tag that served as a unique molecular identifier. TCRdb passed the 5' RACE reads through MiXCR, listing each CDR3 protein once. The sample includes around 37,000 distinct CDR3 sequences, under 8.5% of them seen just once. General study points: The study found ubiquitous expanded tumor TCRs in blood more at resection than follow-up.

Described time point: sample taken at primary tumor resection. Tumor, nontumor lung or frozen PBMC supplied whole RNA, sequenced without sorting. The clonotype originates from a female donor with early-stage non-small cell lung cancer. The material was PBMCs, obtained at surgery.

CDR3 bases: TGTGCCACCCTCGAGGGAGGGCCGAGGGAGCAGTACTTC. It codes for CATLEGGPREQYF. V is TRBV12-1 and J is TRBJ2-7; TRBD2 is the table's D call, not checked against the DNA. TRBV12-1 is classified as a pseudogene. CDR3 size: 13 residues.